The 8 T cell receptor beta chains presented below share a single source sample, sequenced in a study of CD8 T cells in Susac syndrome (dated by TCRdb to the late 2010s). Receptor libraries were prepared by the immunoSEQ multiplex PCR assay. RNA was extracted with the RNeasy kit and about 0.5 to 1 ug was reverse transcribed using random hexamers. TCRdb cleaned the public reads at Q25 with fastp, built clones with MiXCR and kept in-frame beta chains. Each record represents a unique CDR3 protein, reported with the most common genes and DNA among its rows. The sample table lists about 430,000 distinct CDR3 sequences, around 85% of them with a count of one. The leading ten clones occupy 0.12% of the sample. Material for sequencing was CD8+ T cells from PBMCs. Source of these receptors: a human donor with multiple sclerosis.

The genes are TRBV7-2 and TRBJ2-2; no definite D call. The CDR3 consists of 17 residues. V lost 8 bases to trimming and J lost 0 bases, with 19 bases between them. Germline V gives CDR1 SGHTA, CDR2 FQGNSA. The CDR3 nucleotides are TGTGCCAGCGCCAACCTGCATACTCCTACGAACACCGGGGAGCTGTTTTTT. The encoded protein is CASANLHTPTNTGELFF. The whole variable domain, filled in from reference TRBV7-2 and TRBJ2-2, reads GAGVSQSPSNKVTEKGKDVELRCDPISGHTALYWYRQSLGQGLEFLIYFQGNSAPDKSGLPSDRFSAERTGGSVSTLTIQRTQQEDSAVYLCASANLHTPTNTGELFFGEGSRLTVL.

The chain uses TRBV4-2 and TRBJ2-7; 10 nucleotides line up with TRBD2. The CDR3 covers 15 residues. Germline V gene sequence: CDR1 LGHNA, CDR2 YNFKEQ. The V and J ends lost 2 bases and 3 bases, in that order; junction bases with no gene match: 4. CDR3 residues: CASSQLAGVVYEQYF. The CDR3 DNA sequence: TGTGCCAGCAGCCAACTAGCGGGAGTAGTCTACGAGCAGTACTTC.

This clonotype showed up just once. CDR3 nucleotide sequence: TGTGCCAGCAGCCCTAGCGGGAGCGGGGGTGAGCAGTTCTTC. Protein: CASSPSGSGGEQFF. The rearrangement links TRBV12-3 or TRBV12-4 to TRBJ2-1; TRBD2 agrees at 10 bases. This CDR3 spans 14 amino acids. V shed 6 bases, J shed 9 bases, and the junction held 8 bases outside the gene matches.

The chain recombines TRBV7-3 with TRBJ1-2; 7 nucleotides agree with TRBD1. Germline assignment: CDR1 SGHTA and CDR2 FQGTGA. Losses at the gene ends were 4 bases for V and 0 bases for J; bases not matched to a gene: 5. CDR3 length: 15 residues. CDR3 in amino acids: CASSSSGTANYGYTF. CDR3 bases: TGTGCCAGCAGCTCATCCGGGACAGCTAACTATGGCTACACCTTC.

The chain joins TRBV27 to TRBJ2-1; 8 bases agree with TRBD2. V trimming: 8 bases; J trimming: 2 bases; junction bases outside the gene matches: 8. Germline values: CDR1 MNHEY, CDR2 SMNVEV (reference sequence). The CDR3 has 15 amino acids. Written as DNA, the CDR3 is TGTGCCAGCTCCAGAAGCGGGGGTACCTACAATGAGCAGTTCTTC. Its translation is CASSRSGGTYNEQFF.

This chain joins TRBV20-1 and TRBJ2-3; 9 bases agree with TRBD2. V lost 3 bases and J lost 2; bases outside the gene matches: 9. CDR3 length: 16 amino acids. Germline V CDR1 and CDR2: DFQATT, SNEGSKA (reference sequence). CDR3 loop: CSARWLAGTITDTQYF. The CDR3 DNA reads as TGCAGTGCTAGGTGGCTAGCGGGGACTATCACAGATACGCAGTATTTT.

The V and J genes are TRBV5-4 and TRBJ2-5; D is unresolved. V gave up 4 bases and J gave up 5 bases, with 12 bases separating them. Germline V gene data show CDR1 as SGHNT and CDR2 as YYREEE (reference sequence). The CDR3 covers 13 residues. The CDR3 here is CASSPDHLETQYF. The CDR3, as DNA: TGTGCCAGCAGCCCGGACCATTTGGAGACCCAGTACTTC.

This chain uses TRBV29-1 with TRBJ2-5, with D unresolved. Trimming cost V 5 bases and J 5 bases, with 12 bases left between them. The CDR3 has 12 residues. Germline assignment: CDR1 SQVTM and CDR2 ANQGSEA. As DNA, the CDR3 is TGCAGCGTTCCCCCTCTTGGGGAGACCCAGTACTTC. Protein product: CSVPPLGETQYF.